These 15 T cell receptor beta chains originate from one sample sequenced in a study of cytomegalovirus exposure and HLA in healthy donors (dated by TCRdb to the late 2010s). To prepare the library, the immunoSEQ multiplex PCR assay was applied. For the multiplex PCR, a mixture combining 60 forward primers for TCR Vbeta segments and 13 reverse primers for TCR Jbeta segments was used. As stored in TCRdb, this immuneACCESS dataset retains in-frame rearrangements with V and J assigned. A fraction of the clones does not appear; measured against another copy, unresolved V genes explain less than half of the discrepancy, and the remainder lacks a known reason. The sample data list some 160,000 clones, and roughly 80% of these were observed just once. The top ten hold roughly 1.4% of the sample. The sequenced sample was PBMCs. The receptors stem from a man between 50 and 59 years old in good health and CMV-seropositive.

The chain employs TRBV7-3 and TRBJ1-1; no reliable D call. The length of the CDR3 is 13 residues. Deletions cut 2 bases from V and 5 bases from J, with 9 bases between. The germline V gene encodes CDR1 SGHTA and CDR2 FQGTGA. In nucleotides, the CDR3 is TGTGCCAGCAGCTTACATGTCGGGACTGAAGCTTTCTTT. This codes for CASSLHVGTEAFF.

The CDR3 here is CASSPEESRAGGFQHF. The CDR3 DNA is TGTGCCAGCTCACCAGAGGAAAGCCGGGCAGGGGGCTTCCAGCATTTT. The chain combines TRBV18 with TRBJ1-5, with TRBD1 identical over 8 bases. CDR3 length: 16 amino acids. CDR1 and CDR2 from the germline V gene are KGHSH and LQKENI. J lost 12 bases, V lost 2 bases, and 15 bases had no gene match.

The chain is built from TRBV29-1 and TRBJ1-2; no reliable D call. The CDR3 is 13 amino acids. Germline CDR1 and CDR2: SQVTM and ANQGSEA. V lost 5 bases, J lost 2 bases, and 12 bases lay in between. The CDR3, as DNA: TGCAGCGTTCGAGTCCCACTGAACTATGGCTACACCTTC. It specifies CSVRVPLNYGYTF.

The chain uses TRBV11-2 and TRBJ2-7; 7 bases line up with TRBD2. The CDR3 has 14 amino acids. Trimming cost V 1 base and J 6 bases; bases outside gene matches: 6. The germline gives CDR1 SGHAT, CDR2 FQNNGV. For the CDR3, the DNA is TGTGCCAGCAGCTTAGGGTGGGGGGGAACCGAGCAGTACTTC. As protein: CASSLGWGGTEQYF.

V and J are TRBV6-4 and TRBJ2-1, with TRBD1 identical over 8 bases. The CDR3 totals 13 residues. Germline CDR1 MRHNA, CDR2 SNTAGT. V shed 4 bases, J shed 9 bases, and the junction held 5 bases outside the gene matches. CDR3 sequence (DNA): TGTGCCAGCAGTGCACAGGGGGACGGTGAGCAGTTCTTC. Its protein product is CASSAQGDGEQFF.

The rearrangement uses TRBV30 and TRBJ1-1; D not certain. Trimming shortened V by 2 bases and J by 11 bases, and 15 bases separated the two germline ends. Germline-derived CDR1 and CDR2 are GTSNPN and SVGIG (reference sequence). This CDR3 is 12 amino acids long. In nucleotides, the CDR3 is TGTGCCTGGAGTCCCCGGCCGGGAAGGGCTTTCTTT. Protein: CAWSPRPGRAFF.

This chain connects TRBV9 to TRBJ2-3, with 11 bases lining up with TRBD2. V was pared by 0 bases and J by 2 bases, with 2 bases of the junction left unmatched. Germline values: CDR1 SGDLS, CDR2 YYNGEE. The CDR3 has 16 residues. The CDR3 is CASSVAGLADTDTQYF. The CDR3 nucleotides read TGTGCCAGCAGCGTAGCGGGACTAGCGGACACAGATACGCAGTATTTT.

The gene calls are TRBV10-2 and TRBJ1-6; 9 bases line up with TRBD1. V lost 4 bases and J lost 7; bases outside the gene matches: 5. The CDR3 extends over 15 amino acids. Germline CDR1 and CDR2: WSHSY and SAAADI. CDR3 nucleotide sequence: TGCGCCAGCAGTGCCTGGACAGGGGACAATTCACCCCTCCACTTT. Encoded protein: CASSAWTGDNSPLHF.

The CDR3 spells CASSTTTGLGYGYTF. CDR3 DNA sequence: TGTGCCAGCAGCACAACAACAGGGTTGGGTTATGGCTACACCTTC. This chain uses TRBV6-6 with TRBJ1-2; possible D gene TRBD1, 6 bases. Trimming took off 6 bases at V and 5 bases at J, with 19 bases between the two ends. The CDR3 spans 15 residues. The V gene's germline CDR1 is MNHNY and CDR2 SVGAGI (reference sequence).

The chain combines TRBV5-1 with TRBJ2-1; 7 nucleotides agree with TRBD1. The germline CDR1 and CDR2 sequences are SGHRS and YFSETQ. The CDR3 contains 15 residues. V gave up 3 bases and J gave up 1 base; unmatched junction bases: 4. CDR3 DNA sequence: TGCGCCAGCAGCTCGGACAGGAGTTCCTACAATGAGCAGTTCTTC. Amino acids: CASSSDRSSYNEQFF.

V gene TRBV5-1 combines with J gene TRBJ1-1; possibly TRBD1 for D (6 bases). Germline lookup yields CDR1 SGHRS and CDR2 YFSETQ. This CDR3 has 16 amino acids. Between the trimmed V and J ends, which lost 4 bases and 6 bases, there was a span of 22 bases. The CDR3 here is CASSRPQGRVSAEAFF. For the CDR3, the DNA is TGCGCCAGCAGCAGGCCCCAGGGGAGGGTATCGGCTGAAGCTTTCTTT.

The CDR3 DNA reads TGTGCCAGCAGCCGCACAGGTAACACTGAAGCTTTCTTT. Encoded protein: CASSRTGNTEAFF. The chain is built from TRBV6-5 and TRBJ1-1; perhaps TRBD1 as D (5 bases). The CDR3 consists of 13 residues. Germline CDR1 and CDR2: MNHEY and SVGAGI. V shed 6 bases and J shed 2 bases, with 10 bases lying between them.

V usage is TRBV7-9 and J usage is TRBJ1-2; D may be TRBD1 (6 bases). V was cut by 5 bases and J by 0 bases, with 10 bases left in between. Germline CDR1 reads SEHNR; CDR2 reads FQNEAQ (reference sequence). This CDR3 has 14 residues. CDR3 residues: CASSRDNTNYGYTF. The CDR3 DNA is TGTGCCAGCAGCCGGGACAACACTAACTATGGCTACACCTTC.

V is TRBV14 and J is TRBJ1-2; the match to TRBD1 covers 7 bases. Per germline, CDR1 SGHDN and CDR2 FVKESK. The junction had 7 bases not matched to a gene; V was cut back by 1 base and J by 8 bases. The CDR3 loop spans 14 amino acids. Here the CDR3 reads CASSQAGTDNGYTF. Here the CDR3 DNA reads TGTGCCAGCAGCCAAGCCGGGACAGACAACGGCTACACCTTC.

The chain carries TRBV28 and TRBJ1-1, with D perhaps matching TRBD1 (6 bases). The V end was cut by 2 bases, the J end by 5 bases, with 9 bases between. This CDR3 spans 13 amino acids. From germline, CDR1 is MDHEN and CDR2 SYDVKM. CDR3 sequence reads: CASSLPRGTEAFF. CDR3 nucleotides: TGTGCCAGCAGTTTACCGAGGGGGACTGAAGCTTTCTTT.